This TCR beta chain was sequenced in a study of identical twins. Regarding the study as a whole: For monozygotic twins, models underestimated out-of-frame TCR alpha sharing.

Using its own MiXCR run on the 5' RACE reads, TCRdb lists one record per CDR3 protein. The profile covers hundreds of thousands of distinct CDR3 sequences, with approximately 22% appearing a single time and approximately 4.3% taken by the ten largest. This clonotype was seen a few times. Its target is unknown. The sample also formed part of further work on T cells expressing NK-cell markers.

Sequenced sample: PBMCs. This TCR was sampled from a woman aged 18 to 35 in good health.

CDR3 bases: TGCGCCAGCGAACAGGGGATGTGGACCGGGGAGCTGTTTTTT. It encodes CASEQGMWTGELFF. The rearrangement links TRBV5-1 to TRBJ2-2; 7 bases fit TRBD1. J gave up 5 bases and V 7 bases, and 8 bases lay outside the gene matches. The CDR3 covers 14 residues. CDR1 SGHRS and CDR2 YFSETQ come from the germline V gene.